Below, one T cell receptor (beta chain) is given with its context. The CDR3 has 14 residues. The germline CDR1 and CDR2 sequences are SGHVS and FNYEAQ. With V trimmed by 6 bases and J by 3 bases, 4 bases remained unmatched. Generated by immunoSEQ multiplex PCR, the TCRdb table keeps only in-frame clones and is missing some. This table has about 200,000 clones, more than 65% appearing once. Participant age was roughly 18 to 95 years, and participants resided in approximately 24 US areas. Participant reports of clinical history set cohort assignment. The sample belongs to a study of blood T cell repertoires in COVID-19. Background on the study: The United States, Italy and Spain provided the acute and convalescent COVID-19 samples. The cDNA or gDNA used as material had been derived from T cells, B-cell-depleted T cells, or PBMCs.

The sample comprised PBMCs or T cells enriched from blood (not recorded which). V usage is TRBV7-6 and J usage is TRBJ2-7; 11 bases agree with TRBD1. The receptor comes from a middle-aged man who had recovered from COVID-19. The CDR3 loop reads CASSSGTGGYEQYF. CDR3 DNA sequence: TGTGCCAGCAGTTCCGGGACAGGGGGCTACGAGCAGTACTTC.